The 5 T cell receptor beta chains reported below all come from one sample, sequenced in a study of T cell changes during pregnancy in multiple sclerosis. Assay used: immunoSEQ multiplex PCR; TCRdb lists only in-frame clones, some missing. The table lists roughly 76,000 clones, 75% to 95% of them singletons. The sample was CD4+ T cells from peripheral blood mononuclear cells, taken in the second trimester of pregnancy. The receptors here all came from a female donor with multiple sclerosis, enrolled in a pregnancy study.

This clone occurred once. DNA of the CDR3: TGTGCCAGCAGCTTAGAGCGCGGACTAGCGGGGGGACAGCCCTACGAGCAGTACTTC. Its translation is CASSLERGLAGGQPYEQYF. This chain joins TRBV11-3 and TRBJ2-7; 14 bases are shared with TRBD2. V gave up 0 bases and J gave up 2 bases; unmatched junction bases: 9. Germline CDR1 is SGHNT and CDR2 is YENEEA. This CDR3 has 19 residues.

The chain links TRBV2 to TRBJ1-2; 8 bases agree with TRBD1. Germline lookup yields CDR1 SNHLY and CDR2 FYNNEI. The length of the CDR3 is 14 residues. V dropped 5 bases and J dropped 4; count of bases not matched to a gene: 6. As DNA, the CDR3 is TGTGCCAGCAGTTGGGACAGGTCCTCCTATGGCTACACCTTC. It is translated as CASSWDRSSYGYTF. Full variable domain (rest looked up from reference TRBV2 and TRBJ1-2): EPEVTQTPSHQVTQMGQEVILRCVPISNHLYFYWYRQILGQKVEFLVSFYNNEISEKSEIFDDQFSVERPDGSNFTLKIRSTKLEDSAMYFCASSWDRSSYGYTFGSGTRLTVV.

This chain joins TRBV6-4 and TRBJ2-2; 7 positions agree with TRBD2. The ends lost 0 bases at V and 5 bases at J; junction bases unmatched: 6. The germline gives CDR1 MRHNA, CDR2 SNTAGT. CDR3 length: 16 amino acids. The CDR3 is CASSDSSSGNTGELFF. CDR3 bases: TGTGCCAGCAGTGACTCGTCGAGCGGGAATACCGGGGAGCTGTTTTTT.

The genes are TRBV19 and TRBJ2-1; 9 nucleotides align to TRBD2. CDR3 length: 15 residues. Unmatched junction bases numbered 5, after V lost 1 base and J lost 7 bases. Germline CDR1 LNHDA, CDR2 SQIVND (reference sequence). For the CDR3, the DNA is TGTGCCAGTAGTATAGGGAGCGGGGGGACGAATGAGCAGTTCTTC. It specifies CASSIGSGGTNEQFF.

The rearrangement joins TRBV5-1 to TRBJ1-1; D perhaps matches TRBD1 (5 bases). This CDR3 spans 14 amino acids. CDR1 is SGHRS, CDR2 YFSETQ, per germline. V lost 5 bases and J 3 bases, leaving 14 bases between the germline ends. The CDR3 sequence is CASSNGGRDTEAFF. DNA for the CDR3: TGCGCCAGCAGTAACGGGGGAAGGGACACTGAAGCTTTCTTT.